What follows are 6 T cell receptor beta chains derived from one specimen sequenced in a study of T cell repertoires in cytomegalovirus infection. One entry per CDR3 protein, called by TCRdb with MiXCR from the reads. The table shows 900,000 to 950,000 distinct CDR3 sequences, with roughly 31% occurring only once. No antigen has been identified for these receptors. The specimen was cultured CD8+ T cells from PBMCs, collected from culture after CMV antigen stimulation. These receptors all stem from a human donor in good health (CMV status not recorded). Some clones in this sample may be carry-over from other donors' samples.

V is TRBV15 and J is TRBJ1-5, with TRBD1 matching 11 bases. V lost 1 base and J lost 7; bases outside the gene matches: 3. This CDR3 spans 15 amino acids. Germline CDR1 reads LNHNV; CDR2 reads YYDKDF (reference sequence). CDR3 loop: CATSRGTGGGQPQHF. Written as DNA, the CDR3 is TGTGCCACCAGCAGAGGGACAGGGGGCGGACAGCCCCAGCATTTT.

The sample holds one count of this clonotype. At one end, the junction sequence differs from germline, possibly due to a read error. The chain combines TRBV7-9 with TRBJ1-1; D not resolved. Germline CDR1 is SEHNR and CDR2 is FQNEAQ (reference sequence). There are 14 residues in the CDR3. The CDR3: CASSGGSWNTKAFF. The CDR3 bases are TGTGCCAGCAGCGGAGGGTCATGGAACACTAAAGCTTTCTTT.

This clonotype was detected a few times. This chain joins TRBV27 and TRBJ1-2; D possibly corresponds to TRBD1 (6 bases). The CDR3 sequence is 11 residues long. Per the germline V gene, CDR1 is MNHEY and CDR2 is SMNVEV (reference sequence). Deletions cut 10 bases from V and 6 bases from J, with 12 bases between. The CDR3: CATGAFDGYTF. The CDR3 DNA sequence: TGTGCCACGGGGGCATTCGATGGCTACACCTTC.

The chain employs TRBV7-6 and TRBJ1-6; D may be TRBD1 (5 bases). V gave up 1 base and J gave up 8 bases, with 12 bases separating them. The CDR3 contains 15 residues. Per the germline V gene, CDR1 is SGHVS and CDR2 is FNYEAQ. This CDR3 reads CASSLVLGGDSPLHF. The DNA for the CDR3 is TGTGCCAGCAGCTTAGTTTTGGGGGGGGATTCACCCCTCCACTTT.

The chain uses TRBV29-1 and TRBJ1-6; D gene uncertain. The ends were cut back, 5 bases at V and 3 bases at J, with 11 bases in the middle. The CDR3 consists of 14 residues. The germline V gene has CDR1 SQVTM and CDR2 ANQGSEA. The CDR3: CSVLDGNYNSPLHF. The CDR3 nucleotides read TGCAGCGTTCTGGACGGAAACTATAATTCACCCCTCCACTTT.

The rearrangement joins TRBV11-2 to TRBJ2-1; no clear D gene. The germline CDR1 and CDR2 sequences are SGHAT and FQNNGV. This CDR3 is 15 amino acids long. V shed 0 bases and J shed 8 bases, with 14 bases lying between them. CDR3 nucleotide sequence: TGTGCCAGCAGCTTAGACGGCAGGTCTAGGGATGAGCAGTTCTTC. Amino acids: CASSLDGRSRDEQFF.